This is a list of T cell receptor beta chains from one sample in a study of blood T cells in healthy people across ages. TCRdb called the 5' RACE reads again in MiXCR, with one record for every CDR3 protein. The profile shows 700,000 to 1,000,000 distinct CDR3 sequences, around two fifths of them singletons. Sequences were obtained from blood. The receptors stem from a man aged 55 to 70 in good health. CDR3s include the opening cysteine and the closing phenylalanine or tryptophan. The D gene is left open where the match is weak. A clone size is listed for some rows: how often the clone was seen (once, few, many), or a class if it is expanded.

j_gene,v_gene,d_gene,abundance,CDR3aa,CDR3nt
TRBJ2-3,TRBV5-1,NA,NA,CASKGGATSTDTQYF,TGCGCCAGCAAGGGGGGGGCCACTAGCACAGATACGCAGTATTTT
TRBJ2-7,TRBV11-2,TRBD1,NA,CASSRLQGQGPYEQYF,TGTGCCAGCAGCCGATTACAGGGACAGGGACCATACGAGCAGTACTTC
TRBJ2-7,TRBV7-9,NA,few,CASSQRGAYEQYF,TGTGCCAGTTCCCAAAGGGGGGCCTACGAGCAGTACTTC
TRBJ2-7,TRBV7-2,NA,few,CASSLESGGVGYEQYF,TGTGCCAGCAGCTTAGAGTCCGGGGGAGTGGGGTACGAGCAGTACTTC
TRBJ2-5,TRBV7-2,NA,few,CASSLAGGPGETQYF,TGTGCCAGCAGCTTAGCGGGGGGGCCGGGGGAGACCCAGTACTTC
TRBJ1-2,TRBV12-3/TRBV12-4,NA,NA,CASSWTKANYGYTF,TGTGCCAGCAGTTGGACCAAAGCTAACTATGGCTACACCTTT
TRBJ2-7,TRBV5-1,NA,few,CASTLNYEQYF,TGCGCCAGCACTCTGAACTACGAGCAGTACTTC
TRBJ2-1,TRBV6-2/TRBV6-3,NA,few,CASSYGGWDNEQFF,TGTGCCAGCAGTTATGGGGGGTGGGACAATGAGCAGTTCTTC
TRBJ2-6,TRBV27,NA,NA,CASSLGPPTGANVLTF,TGTGCCAGCAGTTTAGGCCCCCCCACTGGGGCCAACGTCCTGACTTTC
TRBJ1-4,TRBV7-9,NA,many,CATPGRDIEKLFF,TGTGCCACCCCAGGCCGGGACATAGAAAAACTGTTTTTT
TRBJ2-7,TRBV14,NA,few,CASSIGGSYTYEQYF,TGTGCCAGCAGTATAGGGGGTTCCTACACGTACGAGCAGTACTTC
TRBJ1-1,TRBV7-9,NA,few,CASSQRGTEAFF,TGTGCCAGCAGCCAGAGGGGGACTGAAGCTTTCTTT
TRBJ1-6,TRBV20-1,NA,NA,CSARDRRLSYNSPLHF,TGCAGTGCTAGAGATAGAAGGCTGTCTTATAATTCACCCCTCCACTTT
TRBJ1-1,TRBV12-3/TRBV12-4,NA,NA,CASTQGPTRTEAFF,TGTGCCAGCACCCAAGGACCGACGAGGACTGAAGCTTTCTTT
TRBJ2-3,TRBV6-2/TRBV6-3,TRBD2,many,CASSYLRTSGTTSTDTQYF,TGTGCCAGCAGTTACCTCCGGACTAGCGGGACAACTAGCACAGATACGCAGTATTTT
TRBJ1-2,TRBV4-2,NA,NA,CASSQAGQAPGYTF,TGTGCCAGCAGCCAAGCGGGCCAGGCGCCCGGCTACACCTTC
TRBJ1-2,TRBV12-3/TRBV12-4,NA,NA,CASKTTGSGYTF,TGTGCCAGCAAAACGACAGGTTCTGGCTACACCTTC
TRBJ2-1,TRBV7-2,TRBD2,few,CASSWGLAGAYNEQFF,TGTGCCAGCAGCTGGGGACTAGCGGGAGCTTACAATGAGCAGTTCTTC
TRBJ2-7,TRBV5-1,NA,NA,CASSLGRPDYEQYF,TGCGCCAGCAGCTTGGGGAGACCTGACTACGAGCAGTACTTC
TRBJ2-3,TRBV5-8,NA,NA,CASSKGASNTDTQYF,TGTGCCAGCAGCAAAGGAGCCTCGAACACAGATACGCAGTATTTT
TRBJ2-1,TRBV7-9,TRBD2,NA,CASSRGVAGSGTEQFF,TGTGCCAGCAGCCGGGGGGTAGCGGGCTCCGGAACTGAGCAGTTCTTC
TRBJ1-5,TRBV28,NA,NA,CASRGNQPQHF,TGTGCCAGTCGAGGCAATCAGCCCCAGCATTTT
TRBJ2-5,TRBV28,TRBD2,NA,CASRAAGLEYF,TGTGCCAGCAGAGCCGCGGGACTAGAGTACTTC
TRBJ1-4,TRBV4-3,NA,NA,CASSQAGLEEKLFF,TGCGCCAGCAGCCAAGCCGGGCTGGAGGAAAAACTGTTTTTT
TRBJ2-7,TRBV2,NA,NA,CASSDNNPSYEQYF,TGTGCCAGCAGTGATAACAATCCGTCCTACGAGCAGTACTTC
TRBJ2-3,TRBV7-2,TRBD2,few,CASSLGTSGIGTDTQYF,TGTGCCAGCAGCTTAGGGACTAGCGGGATAGGCACAGATACGCAGTATTTT
TRBJ1-2,TRBV7-2,NA,few,CASSSRWGYGYTF,TGTGCCAGCAGCTCACGGTGGGGCTATGGCTACACCTTC
TRBJ1-4,TRBV6-1,TRBD1,NA,CASSRDRGPEKLFF,TGTGCCAGCAGCCGGGACAGGGGGCCTGAAAAACTGTTTTTT
TRBJ2-1,TRBV7-9,NA,NA,CASTRQSLGTDEQFF,TGTGCCAGCACCCGTCAGAGTTTGGGGACGGATGAGCAGTTCTTC
TRBJ2-7,TRBV20-1,TRBD2,few,CSARPAGGGNVEQYF,TGCAGTGCTAGACCCGCGGGCGGGGGGAATGTCGAGCAGTACTTC
TRBJ2-7,TRBV4-1,TRBD1,few,CASSPDRRTPNYEQYF,TGCGCCAGCAGCCCGGACAGGCGAACACCTAACTACGAGCAGTACTTC
TRBJ1-6,TRBV20-1,NA,NA,CSARVGVSSPLHF,TGCAGTGCTAGAGTAGGGGTTAGCTCACCCCTCCACTTT
TRBJ1-5,TRBV7-8,NA,few,CASTGEGGPTLDQPQHF,TGTGCCAGCACCGGGGAGGGGGGCCCTACCCTAGATCAGCCCCAGCATTTT
TRBJ2-7,TRBV5-5,NA,NA,CASSLGRFTYEQYF,TGTGCCAGCAGCTTGGGAAGGTTCACCTACGAGCAGTACTTC
TRBJ2-5,TRBV20-1,TRBD2,few,CSPTVAGGRETQYF,TGCAGTCCCACCGTGGCGGGGGGGCGGGAGACCCAGTACTTC
TRBJ2-6,TRBV2,NA,few,CASSIGGPPGANVLTF,TGTGCCAGCAGTATTGGGGGACCGCCTGGGGCCAACGTCCTGACTTTC
TRBJ1-2,TRBV12-3/TRBV12-4,NA,NA,CASRTQPGGTYGCTF,TGTGCCAGCAGAACCCAACCCGGGGGAACCTATGGCTGCACCTTC
TRBJ2-5,TRBV29-1,TRBD2,many,CSVEDRGLAGQETQYF,TGCAGCGTTGAAGACAGAGGACTAGCGGGGCAAGAGACCCAGTACTTC
TRBJ2-7,TRBV27,TRBD2,NA,CASSFNEGLAGRYEQYF,TGTGCCAGCAGTTTCAACGAGGGACTAGCGGGCCGCTACGAGCAGTACTTC
TRBJ2-4,TRBV7-2,TRBD2,NA,CANSVGLALNEQYF,TGTGCCAACAGCGTTGGACTAGCGCTAAATGAGCAGTACTTC
TRBJ2-7,TRBV9,NA,few,CASSPVSAGNEQYF,TGTGCCAGCAGCCCCGTTAGCGCAGGCAACGAGCAGTACTTC
TRBJ2-5,TRBV2,NA,NA,CASSGNSETQYF,TGTGCCAGCAGTGGCAATAGTGAGACCCAGTACTTC
TRBJ1-2,TRBV29-1,NA,few,CSVEGLDYGYTF,TGCAGCGTTGAAGGGCTGGACTATGGCTACACCTTC
TRBJ2-7,TRBV6-2/TRBV6-3,TRBD1,many,CASSLGQGATYEQYF,TGTGCCAGCAGTCTTGGACAGGGGGCGACCTACGAGCAGTACTTC
TRBJ1-1,TRBV4-3,TRBD1,few,CASSQPDRGTRAFF,TGCGCCAGCAGCCAACCGGACAGGGGGACACGGGCTTTCTTT
TRBJ2-2,TRBV15,TRBD1,NA,CATSSRGQGLVGELFF,TGTGCCACCAGCAGTAGGGGACAGGGGTTGGTCGGGGAGCTGTTTTTT
TRBJ2-7,TRBV20-1,NA,NA,CSAKGADREQYF,TGCAGTGCTAAGGGCGCAGACCGGGAGCAGTACTTC
TRBJ2-7,TRBV4-3,NA,NA,CASSQHRDYEQYF,TGCGCCAGCAGCCAACACAGGGACTACGAGCAGTACTTC
TRBJ1-2,TRBV5-5,TRBD1,NA,CASSMDRTNYGYTF,TGTGCCAGCAGCATGGACAGGACTAACTATGGCTACACCTTC
TRBJ2-7,TRBV5-1,TRBD1,NA,CASSLRGIRDSIAEQYF,TGCGCCAGCAGTTTAAGAGGGATTCGGGACAGTATCGCCGAGCAGTACTTC